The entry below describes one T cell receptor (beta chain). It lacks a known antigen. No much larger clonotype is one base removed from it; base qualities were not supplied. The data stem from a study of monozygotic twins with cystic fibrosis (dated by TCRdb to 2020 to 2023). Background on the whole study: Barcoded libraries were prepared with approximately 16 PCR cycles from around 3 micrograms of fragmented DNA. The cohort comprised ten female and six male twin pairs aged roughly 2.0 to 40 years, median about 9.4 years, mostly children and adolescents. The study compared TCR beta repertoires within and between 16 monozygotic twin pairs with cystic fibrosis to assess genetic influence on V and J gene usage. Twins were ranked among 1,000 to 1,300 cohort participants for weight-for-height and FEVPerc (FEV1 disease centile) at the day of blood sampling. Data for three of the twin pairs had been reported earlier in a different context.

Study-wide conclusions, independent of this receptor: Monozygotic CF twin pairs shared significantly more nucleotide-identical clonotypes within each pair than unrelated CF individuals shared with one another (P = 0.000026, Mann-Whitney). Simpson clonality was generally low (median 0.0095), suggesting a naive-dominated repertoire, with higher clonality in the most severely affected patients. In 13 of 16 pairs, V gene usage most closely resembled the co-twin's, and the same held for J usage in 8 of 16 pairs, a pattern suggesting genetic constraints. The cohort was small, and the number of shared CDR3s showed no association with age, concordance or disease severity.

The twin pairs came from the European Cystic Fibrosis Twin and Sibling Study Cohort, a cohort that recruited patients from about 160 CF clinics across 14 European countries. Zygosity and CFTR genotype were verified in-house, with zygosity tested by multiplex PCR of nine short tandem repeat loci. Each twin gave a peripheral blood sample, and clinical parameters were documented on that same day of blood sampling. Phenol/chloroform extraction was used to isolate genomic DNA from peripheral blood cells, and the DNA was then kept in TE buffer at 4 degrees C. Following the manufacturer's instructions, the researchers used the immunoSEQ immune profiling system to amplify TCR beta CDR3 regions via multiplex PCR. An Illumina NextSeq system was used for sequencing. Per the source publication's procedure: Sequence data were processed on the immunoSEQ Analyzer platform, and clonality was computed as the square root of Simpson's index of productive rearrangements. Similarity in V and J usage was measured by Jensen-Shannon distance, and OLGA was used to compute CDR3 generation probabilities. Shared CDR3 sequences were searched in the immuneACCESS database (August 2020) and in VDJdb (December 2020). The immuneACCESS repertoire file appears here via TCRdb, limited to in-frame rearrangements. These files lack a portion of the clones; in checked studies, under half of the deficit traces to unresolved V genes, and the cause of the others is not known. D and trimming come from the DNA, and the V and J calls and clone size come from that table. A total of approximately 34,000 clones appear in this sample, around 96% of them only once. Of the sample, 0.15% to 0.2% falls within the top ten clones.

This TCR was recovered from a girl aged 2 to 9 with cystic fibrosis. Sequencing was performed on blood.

The DNA reads TGTGCCAGCAGTTTCCACGAGCAGTACTTC. It translates as CASSFHEQYF. This chain is built from TRBV28 and TRBJ2-7, with an unclear D gene assignment. CDR1 and CDR2, per the germline V gene, are MDHEN and SYDVKM. Reading from cysteine to phenylalanine, the CDR3 counts 10 amino acids. Here the CDR3 DNA is all that survives: 30 bases in frame from base 1. V lost 3 bases and J lost 5 bases; the stretch between them is 2 bases long.